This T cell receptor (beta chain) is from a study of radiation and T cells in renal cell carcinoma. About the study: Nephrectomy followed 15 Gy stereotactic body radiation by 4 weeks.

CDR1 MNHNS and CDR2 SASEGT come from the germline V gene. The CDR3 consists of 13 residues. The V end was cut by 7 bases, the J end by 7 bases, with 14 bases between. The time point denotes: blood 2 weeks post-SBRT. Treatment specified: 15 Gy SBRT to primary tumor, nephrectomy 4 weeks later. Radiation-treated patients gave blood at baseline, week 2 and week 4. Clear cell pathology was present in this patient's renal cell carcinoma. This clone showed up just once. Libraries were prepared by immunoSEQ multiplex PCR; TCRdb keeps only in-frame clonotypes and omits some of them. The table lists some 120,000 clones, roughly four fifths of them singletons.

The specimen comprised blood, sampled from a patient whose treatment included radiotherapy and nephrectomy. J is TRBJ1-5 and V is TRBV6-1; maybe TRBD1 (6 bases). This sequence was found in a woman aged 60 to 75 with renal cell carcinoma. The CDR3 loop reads CASNHRDEQPQHF. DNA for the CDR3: TGTGCCAGCAACCACAGGGATGAACAGCCCCAGCATTTT.